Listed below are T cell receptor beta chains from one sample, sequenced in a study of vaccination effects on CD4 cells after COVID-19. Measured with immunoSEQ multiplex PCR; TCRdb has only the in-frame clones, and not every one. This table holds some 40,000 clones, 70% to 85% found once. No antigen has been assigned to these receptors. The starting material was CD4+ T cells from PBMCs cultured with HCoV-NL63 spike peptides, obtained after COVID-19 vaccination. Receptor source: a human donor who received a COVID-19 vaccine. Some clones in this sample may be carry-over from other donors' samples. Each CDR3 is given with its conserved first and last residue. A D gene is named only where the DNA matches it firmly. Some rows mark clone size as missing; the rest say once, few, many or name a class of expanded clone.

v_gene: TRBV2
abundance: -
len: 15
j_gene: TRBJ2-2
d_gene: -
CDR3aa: CASSYLGLNTGELFF
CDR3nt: TGTGCCAGCAGTTACCTAGGCTTAAACACCGGGGAGCTGTTTTTT

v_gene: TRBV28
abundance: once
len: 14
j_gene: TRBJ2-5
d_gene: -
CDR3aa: CASSSGGSQETQYF
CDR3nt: TGTGCCAGCAGTTCCGGTGGCAGTCAAGAGACCCAGTACTTC

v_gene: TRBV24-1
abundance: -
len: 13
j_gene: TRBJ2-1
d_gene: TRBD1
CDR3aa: CATRLTGSYEQFF
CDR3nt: TGTGCCACCAGACTGACAGGGTCTTATGAGCAGTTCTTC

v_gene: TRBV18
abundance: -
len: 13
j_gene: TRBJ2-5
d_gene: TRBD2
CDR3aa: CASSPGRDETQYF
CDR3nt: TGTGCCAGCTCACCAGGGAGGGACGAGACCCAGTACTTC

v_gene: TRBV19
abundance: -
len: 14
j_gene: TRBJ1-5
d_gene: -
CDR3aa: CASSGQGHNQPQHF
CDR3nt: TGTGCCAGTAGTGGTCAGGGTCACAATCAGCCCCAGCATTTT

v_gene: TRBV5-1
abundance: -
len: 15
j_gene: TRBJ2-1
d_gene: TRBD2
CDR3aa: CASTAWGGNYNEQFF
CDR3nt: TGCGCCAGCACTGCATGGGGGGGGAACTACAATGAGCAGTTCTTC

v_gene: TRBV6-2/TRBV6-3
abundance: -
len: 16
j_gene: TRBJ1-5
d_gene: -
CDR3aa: CASSYGRGQANQPQHF
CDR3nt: TGTGCCAGCAGTTACGGTCGGGGACAAGCCAATCAGCCCCAGCATTTT

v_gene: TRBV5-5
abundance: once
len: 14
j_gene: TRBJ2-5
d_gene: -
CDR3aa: CASSLVKPQETQYF
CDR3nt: TGTGCCAGCAGCTTGGTTAAGCCGCAAGAGACCCAGTACTTC

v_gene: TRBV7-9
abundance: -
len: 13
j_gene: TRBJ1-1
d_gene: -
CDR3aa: CASSFVQGLEAFF
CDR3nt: TGTGCCAGCAGCTTTGTCCAGGGGCTTGAAGCTTTCTTT

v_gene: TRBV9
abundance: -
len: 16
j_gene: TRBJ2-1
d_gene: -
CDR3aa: CASSVGVSGPYNEQFF
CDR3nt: TGTGCCAGCAGCGTAGGGGTTAGCGGCCCTTACAATGAGCAGTTCTTC

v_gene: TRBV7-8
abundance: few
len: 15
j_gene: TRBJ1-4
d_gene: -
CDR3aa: CASSRNRVSNEKLFF
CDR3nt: TGTGCCAGCAGTCGAAACAGGGTTTCTAATGAAAAACTGTTTTTT

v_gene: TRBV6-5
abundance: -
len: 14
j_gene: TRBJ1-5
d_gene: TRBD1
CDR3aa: CASRDRYSNQPQHF
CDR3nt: TGTGCCAGCAGGGACAGGTATAGCAATCAGCCCCAGCATTTT

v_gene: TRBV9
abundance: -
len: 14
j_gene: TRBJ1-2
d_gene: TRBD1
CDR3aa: CASRRTTGVRGYTF
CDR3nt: TGTGCCAGCCGCCGTACGACAGGGGTGCGGGGCTACACCTTC

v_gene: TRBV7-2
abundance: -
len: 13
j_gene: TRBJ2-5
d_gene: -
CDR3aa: CASSFKGSETQYF
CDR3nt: TGTGCCAGCAGCTTCAAGGGCTCAGAGACCCAGTACTTC

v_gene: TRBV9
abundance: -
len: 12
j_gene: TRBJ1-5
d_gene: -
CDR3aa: CASSVGDQPQHF
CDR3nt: TGTGCCAGCAGCGTAGGTGATCAGCCCCAGCATTTT

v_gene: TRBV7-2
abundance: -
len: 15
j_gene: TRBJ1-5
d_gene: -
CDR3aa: CASRPGTFSNQPQHF
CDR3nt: TGTGCCAGCAGGCCCGGGACCTTTAGCAATCAGCCCCAGCATTTT

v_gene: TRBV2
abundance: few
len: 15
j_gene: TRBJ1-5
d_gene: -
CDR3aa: CASSWVFVDNQPQHF
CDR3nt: TGTGCCAGCAGTTGGGTTTTCGTGGACAATCAGCCCCAGCATTTT

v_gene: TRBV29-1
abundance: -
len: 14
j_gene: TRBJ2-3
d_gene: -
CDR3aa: CSVEERAVPGTQYF
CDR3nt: TGCAGCGTTGAAGAACGGGCGGTACCAGGTACGCAGTATTTT

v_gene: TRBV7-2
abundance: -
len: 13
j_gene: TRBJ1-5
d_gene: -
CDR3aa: CASSKYSNQPQHF
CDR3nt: TGTGCCAGCTCGAAATATAGCAATCAGCCCCAGCATTTT

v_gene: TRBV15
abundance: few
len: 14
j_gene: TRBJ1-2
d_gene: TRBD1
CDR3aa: CATSRGGQGRGYTF
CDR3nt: TGTGCCACCAGCAGAGGAGGACAGGGACGTGGCTACACCTTC

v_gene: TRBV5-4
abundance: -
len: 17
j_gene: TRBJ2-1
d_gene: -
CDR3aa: CASSFQGRSRSYNEQFF
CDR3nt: TGTGCCAGCAGCTTCCAGGGGCGATCTCGGTCCTACAATGAGCAGTTCTTC

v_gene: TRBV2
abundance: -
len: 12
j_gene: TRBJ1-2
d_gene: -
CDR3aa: CASSENGYGYTF
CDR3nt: TGTGCCAGCAGTGAAAACGGTTATGGCTACACCTTC

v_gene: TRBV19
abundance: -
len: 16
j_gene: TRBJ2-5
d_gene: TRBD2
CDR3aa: CASSGLAGAPQETQYF
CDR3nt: TGTGCCAGTAGTGGGCTAGCGGGGGCCCCGCAAGAGACCCAGTACTTC

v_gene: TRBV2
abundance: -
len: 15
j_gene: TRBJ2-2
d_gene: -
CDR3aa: CASSLGRGNTGELFF
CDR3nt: TGTGCCAGCAGCCTCGGACGGGGGAACACCGGGGAGCTGTTTTTT

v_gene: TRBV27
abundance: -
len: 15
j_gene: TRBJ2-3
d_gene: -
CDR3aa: CASSLKRGDTDTQYF
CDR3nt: TGTGCCAGCAGTTTGAAACGGGGCGACACAGATACGCAGTATTTT

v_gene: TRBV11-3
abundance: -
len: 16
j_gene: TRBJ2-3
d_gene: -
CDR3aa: CASSLGGGPLTDTQYF
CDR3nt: TGTGCCAGCAGCTTAGGTGGGGGGCCTCTCACAGATACGCAGTATTTT

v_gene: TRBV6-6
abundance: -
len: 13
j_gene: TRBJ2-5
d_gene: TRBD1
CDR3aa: CASRRQGQETQYF
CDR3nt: TGTGCCAGCAGAAGACAGGGTCAAGAGACCCAGTACTTC

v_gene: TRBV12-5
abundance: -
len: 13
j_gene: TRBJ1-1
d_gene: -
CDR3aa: CASGPGWDTEAFF
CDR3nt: TGTGCTAGTGGCCCCGGGTGGGACACTGAAGCTTTCTTT

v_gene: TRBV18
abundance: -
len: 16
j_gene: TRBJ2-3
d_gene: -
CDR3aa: CASSPRRGTSTDTQYF
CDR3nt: TGTGCCAGCTCACCACGTAGGGGAACTAGCACAGATACGCAGTATTTT